A single sample is the source of the 20 T cell receptor beta chains below, sequenced in a study of blood T cell repertoires in COVID-19. Method: immunoSEQ multiplex PCR; TCRdb's copy keeps in-frame clones and lacks some. This table has a few hundred thousand clones, roughly 90% appearing once. The source material was PBMCs or T cells enriched from blood (not recorded which). The receptors stem from a woman aged 30 to 39 who had been exposed to COVID-19.

The chain couples TRBV19 to TRBJ1-5; 7 bases match TRBD1. The CDR3 is made up of 14 amino acids. Germline V gene sequence: CDR1 LNHDA, CDR2 SQIVND (reference sequence). V was pared by 2 bases and J by 5 bases, with 3 bases of the junction left unmatched. CDR3 sequence: CASSISTGYQPQHF. CDR3 sequence (DNA): TGTGCCAGTAGTATATCGACAGGGTATCAGCCCCAGCATTTT.

The chain carries TRBV5-4 and TRBJ1-1; D gene ambiguous. This CDR3 has 13 amino acids. Trimming cost V 1 base and J 1 base, with 5 bases left between them. Germline CDR1 is SGHNT and CDR2 is YYREEE (reference sequence). CDR3: CASSLPGNTEAFF. CDR3 in DNA: TGTGCCAGCAGCTTGCCAGGGAACACTGAAGCTTTCTTT.

The rearrangement uses TRBV5-6 and TRBJ1-3; perhaps TRBD1 as D (5 bases). V was clipped by 6 bases and J by 1 base, with 14 bases between them. CDR3 length: 15 amino acids. Germline CDR1 and CDR2: SGHDT and YYEEEE. The CDR3 DNA is TGTGCCAGCACCCAGGGCTCCCGGTCTGGAAACACCATATATTTT. Protein: CASTQGSRSGNTIYF.

The rearrangement joins TRBV4-1 to TRBJ1-1; 10 bases map to TRBD1. The CDR3 runs 16 residues. V gave up 4 bases and J gave up 3 bases; unmatched junction bases: 8. Germline V lookup: CDR1 MGHRA, CDR2 YSYEKL. This chain's CDR3 is CASSLFTGQGDTEAFF. The CDR3 DNA reads as TGCGCCAGCAGCCTCTTCACCGGACAGGGGGACACTGAAGCTTTCTTT.

The chain recombines TRBV1 with TRBJ2-7; the listed D gene, TRBD2, was not tested against the DNA. TRBV1 is a pseudogene locus. This CDR3 region has 19 residues. The CDR3 protein is CTSGLKGETSGRSSYEQYF. The DNA of the CDR3 is TGCACCAGCGGACTAAAAGGGGAGACTAGCGGAAGGAGCTCCTACGAGCAGTACTTC.

The J gene is TRBJ2-1, the V gene TRBV15, with 9 bases fitting TRBD2. V dropped 5 bases and J dropped 14; count of bases not matched to a gene: 16. In germline, CDR1 is LNHNV, CDR2 YYDKDF (reference sequence). The CDR3 consists of 15 residues. CDR3 bases: TGTGCCACCAGCGGCGGGGGGGGCGGGGGCTCATGGAAGTTCTTC. It yields the protein CATSGGGGGGSWKFF.

This clone was found a few times. The genes are TRBV6-6 and TRBJ1-5; 7 bases fit TRBD1. The V gene's germline CDR1 is MNHNY and CDR2 SVGAGI (reference sequence). The CDR3 length is 15 residues. J gave up 6 bases and V 4 bases, and 9 bases lay outside the gene matches. This CDR3 is CASSFGQAGLQPQHF. The CDR3 DNA reads TGTGCCAGCAGTTTCGGACAGGCTGGTCTTCAGCCCCAGCATTTT.

This clone came up a few times. The CDR3: CASNSDPGQGKDNSPLHF. CDR3 sequence (DNA): TGTGCCAGCAACTCCGACCCGGGACAGGGGAAAGATAATTCACCCCTCCACTTT. The chain is built from TRBV6-4 and TRBJ1-6; 10 bases are a match to TRBD1. Germline V gene lookup returns CDR1 MRHNA and CDR2 SNTAGT. Trimming took 7 bases from V and 5 from J; bases not matched to a gene: 14. This CDR3 contains 18 residues.

The V call is TRBV5-1, the J call TRBJ2-1, with D possibly matching TRBD2 (6 bases). The V gene lost 5 bases and the J gene lost 6 bases, with 12 bases spanning the gap. The V gene's germline CDR1 is SGHRS and CDR2 YFSETQ. The CDR3 is made up of 13 amino acids. CDR3 in DNA: TGCGCCAGCAGGGCAGGGAGGAGCAATGAGCAGTTCTTC. This sequence encodes CASRAGRSNEQFF.

V usage is TRBV2 and J usage is TRBJ1-5, with 9 bases lining up with TRBD1. The CDR3 runs to 15 residues. Germline assignment: CDR1 SNHLY and CDR2 FYNNEI. After removal of 5 bases from V and 4 bases from J, the junction contained 6 bases not matched to a gene. CDR3 loop: CASSMGQGINQPQHF. The CDR3 coding sequence is TGTGCCAGCAGTATGGGACAGGGTATAAATCAGCCCCAGCATTTT.

This clone was seen once. The chain has TRBV5-1 and TRBJ2-7; D may be TRBD1 (5 bases). Germline V gene data show CDR1 as SGHRS and CDR2 as YFSETQ. V was clipped by 1 base and J by 2 bases, with 10 bases between them. The length of the CDR3 is 14 residues. The DNA for the CDR3 is TGCGCCAGCAGCTTGACGCAGGGCGCCTACGAGCAGTACTTC. This codes for CASSLTQGAYEQYF.

This clone was counted once. The rearrangement links TRBV5-1 to TRBJ2-3, with TRBD1 matching 9 bases. Germline V gives CDR1 SGHRS, CDR2 YFSETQ. V lost 5 bases and J lost 1; bases outside the gene matches: 5. The CDR3 extends over 15 amino acids. The CDR3 loop reads CASSRRTGGTDTQYF. CDR3 bases: TGCGCCAGCAGTCGACGGACAGGGGGCACAGATACGCAGTATTTT.

The sample holds many counts of this clone. V gene TRBV6-6 combines with J gene TRBJ1-5; perhaps TRBD1 as D (6 bases). The germline V gene has CDR1 MNHNY and CDR2 SVGAGI (reference sequence). The V gene lost 7 bases and the J gene lost 6 bases, with 16 bases spanning the gap. The CDR3 sequence is 14 residues long. CDR3 protein: CASNEGGEPQPQHF. CDR3 nucleotides: TGTGCCAGCAACGAAGGGGGGGAGCCTCAGCCCCAGCATTTT.

The chain has TRBV11-2 and TRBJ2-3, with TRBD2 identical over 8 bases. V lost 1 base and J lost 5; bases outside the gene matches: 5. Germline-derived CDR1 and CDR2 are SGHAT and FQNNGV. CDR3 length: 15 amino acids. The CDR3 DNA reads TGTGCCAGCAGCTTAGCCGGGGGGGCCTTAGATACGCAGTATTTT. Its translation is CASSLAGGALDTQYF.

This rearrangement joins TRBV19 to TRBJ2-1; 9 bases align to TRBD1. The CDR3 runs 17 residues. From germline, CDR1 is LNHDA and CDR2 SQIVND (reference sequence). V dropped 6 bases and J dropped 4; count of bases not matched to a gene: 13. DNA of the CDR3: TGTGCCAGTAGCCAGGGACACAGGGGGCCCAATTACAATGAGCAGTTCTTC. Its protein product is CASSQGHRGPNYNEQFF.

This chain connects TRBV24-1 to TRBJ1-1; TRBD1 matches at 9 bases. From germline, CDR1 is KGHDR and CDR2 SFDVKD. This CDR3 comprises 14 residues. V shed 7 bases and J 4 bases; nucleotides not matched to a gene: 6. CDR3 in DNA: TGTGCCACCAGGGGGACAGGGATCGGCACTGAAGCTTTCTTT. Translating gives CATRGTGIGTEAFF.

The chain employs TRBV5-1 and TRBJ1-2; the match to TRBD1 covers 7 bases. The germline V gene has CDR1 SGHRS and CDR2 YFSETQ. The V segment lost 4 bases and the J segment 0 bases; nucleotides outside the gene matches: 3. The CDR3 consists of 14 residues. CDR3 sequence (DNA): TGCGCCAGCAGCACGGACAGGACTAACTATGGCTACACCTTC. Translating gives CASSTDRTNYGYTF.

The chain employs TRBV27 and TRBJ2-5, with TRBD1 as a possible D gene (5 bases). The germline V gene encodes CDR1 MNHEY and CDR2 SMNVEV (reference sequence). This CDR3 has 16 residues. The V and J ends lost 5 bases and 4 bases respectively, with 20 bases between them. In DNA, the CDR3 is TGTGCCAGCAGTCCCATGTGGGGCCAGTCGTCAGAGACCCAGTACTTC. Protein sequence: CASSPMWGQSSETQYF.

The chain couples TRBV6-5 to TRBJ1-2; 7 nucleotides align to TRBD1. The ends lost 5 bases at V and 5 bases at J; junction bases unmatched: 5. The germline gives CDR1 MNHEY, CDR2 SVGAGI. The CDR3 has 13 amino acids. This CDR3 reads CASSHRGTYGYTF. The CDR3 coding sequence is TGTGCCAGCAGTCACAGGGGAACTTATGGCTACACCTTC.

The chain carries TRBV9 and TRBJ1-4; D unclear. Trimming removed 3 bases from V and 0 bases from J, with 12 bases in between. There are 16 residues in the CDR3. CDR1 is SGDLS and CDR2 is YYNGEE in the germline V gene. The CDR3 region is CASSAEQLATNEKLFF. Written as DNA, the CDR3 is TGTGCCAGCAGCGCCGAACAGCTTGCAACTAATGAAAAACTGTTTTTT.